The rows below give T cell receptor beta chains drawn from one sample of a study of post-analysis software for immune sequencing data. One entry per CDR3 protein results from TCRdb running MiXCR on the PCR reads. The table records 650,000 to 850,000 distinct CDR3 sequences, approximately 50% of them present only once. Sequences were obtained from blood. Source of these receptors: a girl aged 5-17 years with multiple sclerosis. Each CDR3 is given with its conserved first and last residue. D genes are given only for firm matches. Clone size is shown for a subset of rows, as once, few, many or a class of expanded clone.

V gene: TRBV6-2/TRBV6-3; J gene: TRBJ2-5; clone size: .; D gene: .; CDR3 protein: CASSRRQDYNEQYF; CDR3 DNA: TGTGCCAGCAGCCGACGACAGGATTACAATGAGCAGTACTTC
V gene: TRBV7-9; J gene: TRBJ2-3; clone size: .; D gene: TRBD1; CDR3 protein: CASSPGTGMDTQYF; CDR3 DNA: TGTGCCAGCAGCCCCGGGACAGGGATGGATACGCAGTATTTT
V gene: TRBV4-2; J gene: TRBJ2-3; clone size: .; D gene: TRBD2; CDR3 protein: CASSQDVLAGASTDTQYF; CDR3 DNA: TGTGCCAGCAGCCAAGATGTACTAGCGGGAGCAAGCACAGATACGCAGTATTTT
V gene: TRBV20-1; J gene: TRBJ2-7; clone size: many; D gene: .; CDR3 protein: CSARRSSYEQYF; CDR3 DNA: TGCAGTGCTAGAAGGAGCTCCTACGAGCAGTACTTC
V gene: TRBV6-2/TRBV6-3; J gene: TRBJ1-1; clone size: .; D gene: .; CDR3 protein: CASSYSPKGTEAFF; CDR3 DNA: TGTGCCAGCAGTTACTCGCCGAAAGGCACTGAAGCTTTCTTT
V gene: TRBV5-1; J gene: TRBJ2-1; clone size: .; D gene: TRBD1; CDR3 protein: CASSLAGQGAMDEQFF; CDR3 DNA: TGCGCCAGCAGCTTGGCAGGGCAGGGGGCAATGGATGAGCAGTTCTTC
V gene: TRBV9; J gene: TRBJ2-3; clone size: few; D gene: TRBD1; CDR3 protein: CASSVEGGGDTQYF; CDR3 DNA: TGTGCCAGCAGCGTAGAAGGGGGCGGCGATACGCAGTATTTT
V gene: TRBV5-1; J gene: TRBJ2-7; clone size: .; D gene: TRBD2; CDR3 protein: CASSLEVSGRAPYEQYF; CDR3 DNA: TGCGCCAGCAGCTTGGAAGTCAGCGGGAGGGCCCCCTACGAGCAGTACTTC
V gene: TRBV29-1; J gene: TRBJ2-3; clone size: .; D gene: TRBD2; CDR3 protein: CSVATSGRGGDTQYF; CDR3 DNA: TGCAGCGTGGCGACTAGCGGGAGAGGCGGAGATACGCAGTATTTT
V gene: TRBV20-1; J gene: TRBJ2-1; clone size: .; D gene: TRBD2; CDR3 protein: CSASGLAGRDEQFF; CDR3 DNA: TGCAGTGCTAGCGGGCTAGCGGGACGTGATGAGCAGTTCTTC
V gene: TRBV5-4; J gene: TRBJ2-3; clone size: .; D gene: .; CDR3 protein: CASSAFAGVHPTDTQYF; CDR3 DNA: TGTGCCAGCAGCGCCTTCGCTGGGGTTCACCCCACAGATACGCAGTATTTT
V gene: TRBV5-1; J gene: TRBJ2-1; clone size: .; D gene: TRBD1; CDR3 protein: CASSPRGDREIQFF; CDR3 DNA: TGCGCCAGCAGCCCACGAGGGGACAGGGAAATCCAGTTCTTC
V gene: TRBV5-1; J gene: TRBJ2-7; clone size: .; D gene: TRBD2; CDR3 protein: CASSLTAGPYEQYF; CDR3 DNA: TGTGCCAGCAGTTTAACAGCGGGACCCTACGAGCAGTACTTC
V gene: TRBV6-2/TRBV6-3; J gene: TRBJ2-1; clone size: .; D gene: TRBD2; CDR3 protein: CASSSGTSVHNEQFF; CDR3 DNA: TGTGCCAGCAGCTCCGGGACTAGCGTACACAATGAGCAGTTCTTC
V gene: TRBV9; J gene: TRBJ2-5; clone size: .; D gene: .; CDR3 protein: CASSVSEGREETQYF; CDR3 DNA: TGTGCCAGCAGCGTATCGGAGGGTAGGGAAGAGACCCAGTACTTC
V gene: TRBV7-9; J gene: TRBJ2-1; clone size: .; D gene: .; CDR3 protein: CASGPGSAYNEQFF; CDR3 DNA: TGTGCCAGCGGGCCCGGGAGCGCTTACAATGAGCAGTTCTTC
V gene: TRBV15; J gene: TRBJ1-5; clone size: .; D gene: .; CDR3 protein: CATSRTRIANQPQHF; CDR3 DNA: TGTGCCACCAGCAGAACCAGGATTGCCAATCAGCCCCAGCATTTT
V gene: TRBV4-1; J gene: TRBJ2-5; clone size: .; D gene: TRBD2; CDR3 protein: CASSQIIAGGHETQYF; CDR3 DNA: TGCGCCAGCAGCCAAATTATAGCGGGGGGGCATGAGACCCAGTACTTC
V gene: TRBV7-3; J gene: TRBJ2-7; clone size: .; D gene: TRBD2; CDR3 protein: CASSLQAGGAYEQYF; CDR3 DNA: TGTGCCAGCAGCTTACAGGCGGGAGGAGCCTACGAGCAGTACTTC
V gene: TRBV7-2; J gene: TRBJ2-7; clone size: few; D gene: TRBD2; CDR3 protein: CASSPLAGGPQYF; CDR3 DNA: TGTGCCAGCAGCCCGCTAGCGGGGGGGCCCCAGTACTTC
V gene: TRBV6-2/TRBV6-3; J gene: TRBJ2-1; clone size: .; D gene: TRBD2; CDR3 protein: CASSYFGSGGLSSYNEQFF; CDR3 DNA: TGTGCCAGCAGTTACTTCGGTAGCGGGGGGCTAAGCTCCTACAATGAGCAGTTCTTC
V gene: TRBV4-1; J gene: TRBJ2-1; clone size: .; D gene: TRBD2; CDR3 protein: CASSQDRTSVIYNEQFF; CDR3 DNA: TGCGCCAGCAGCCAAGATAGGACTAGCGTAATCTACAATGAGCAGTTCTTC
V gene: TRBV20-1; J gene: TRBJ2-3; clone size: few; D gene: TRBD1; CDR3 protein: CSAIKGAPPIDTQYF; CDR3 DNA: TGCAGTGCTATCAAGGGGGCGCCCCCAATTGATACGCAGTATTTT
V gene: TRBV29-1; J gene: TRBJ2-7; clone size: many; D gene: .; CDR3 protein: CSESPTSSYEQYF; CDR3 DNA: TGCAGCGAATCGCCGACCTCCTCCTACGAGCAGTACTTC
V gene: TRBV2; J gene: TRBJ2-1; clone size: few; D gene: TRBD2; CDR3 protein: CASNIDGTAGYNEQFF; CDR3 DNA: TGTGCCAGCAATATCGACGGAACAGCGGGGTACAATGAGCAGTTCTTC
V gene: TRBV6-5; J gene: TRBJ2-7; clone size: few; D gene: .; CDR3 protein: CASSYSGSFYEQYF; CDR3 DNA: TGTGCCAGCAGTTACTCTGGGAGCTTCTACGAGCAGTACTTC
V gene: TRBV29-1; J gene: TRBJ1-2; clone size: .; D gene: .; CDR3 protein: CTIYRVYYGYTF; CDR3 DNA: TGCACCATTTACAGGGTGTACTATGGCTACACCTTC
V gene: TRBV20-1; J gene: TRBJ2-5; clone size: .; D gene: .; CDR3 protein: CSARDNSRDNEQYF; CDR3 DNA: TGCAGTGCTAGAGATAATTCCAGGGACAATGAGCAGTACTTC
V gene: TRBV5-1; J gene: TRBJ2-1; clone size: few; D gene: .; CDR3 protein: CASSLEQLPYNEQFF; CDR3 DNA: TGCGCCAGCAGCTTGGAGCAACTCCCCTACAATGAGCAGTTCTTC
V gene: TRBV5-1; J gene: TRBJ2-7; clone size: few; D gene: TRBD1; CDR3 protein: CASSLGDRFYEQYF; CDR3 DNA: TGCGCCAGCAGCTTGGGGGACAGATTCTACGAGCAGTACTTC
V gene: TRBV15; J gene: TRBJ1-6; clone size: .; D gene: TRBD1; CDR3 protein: CATSKTGQGNSPLHF; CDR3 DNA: TGTGCCACCAGCAAAACGGGACAGGGCAATTCACCCCTCCACTTT
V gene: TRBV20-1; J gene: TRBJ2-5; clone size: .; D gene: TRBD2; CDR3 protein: CSASPPGAGGRNEQYF; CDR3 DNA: TGCAGTGCTAGTCCCCCGGGGGCGGGAGGGAGGAATGAGCAGTACTTC
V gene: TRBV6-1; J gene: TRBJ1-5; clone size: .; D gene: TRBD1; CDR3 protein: CASSQMGQLNQPQHF; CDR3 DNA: TGTGCCAGCAGCCAGATGGGACAGCTAAATCAGCCCCAGCATTTT
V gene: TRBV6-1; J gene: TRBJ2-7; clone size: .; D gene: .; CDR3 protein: CASSEATGLWQIYEQYF; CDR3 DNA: TGTGCCAGCAGTGAAGCTACAGGGCTTTGGCAGATCTACGAGCAGTACTTC
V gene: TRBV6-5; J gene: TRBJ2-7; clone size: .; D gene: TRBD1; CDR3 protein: CASSRPTGGRYEQYF; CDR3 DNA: TGTGCCAGCAGCCGCCCCACAGGGGGCCGCTACGAGCAGTACTTC
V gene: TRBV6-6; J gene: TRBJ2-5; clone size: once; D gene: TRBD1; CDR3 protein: CASRDRDSNKKTQYF; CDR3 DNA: TGTGCCAGCAGAGACCGGGACAGTAATAAAAAGACCCAGTACTTC
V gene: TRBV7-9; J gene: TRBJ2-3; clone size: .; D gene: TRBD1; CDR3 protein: CASSLPIGGQSTDTQYF; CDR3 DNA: TGTGCCAGCAGCTTACCTATAGGGGGACAGAGCACAGATACGCAGTATTTT
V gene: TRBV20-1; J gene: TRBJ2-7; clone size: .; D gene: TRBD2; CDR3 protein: CSARRWREAHYEQYF; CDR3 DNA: TGCAGTGCTAGACGGTGGCGGGAGGCCCACTACGAGCAGTACTTC
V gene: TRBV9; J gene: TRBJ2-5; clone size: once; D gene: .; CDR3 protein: CASSVGGAGAYGQYF; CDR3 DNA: TGTGCCAGCAGCGTAGGGGGGGCGGGGGCCTACGGGCAGTACTTC
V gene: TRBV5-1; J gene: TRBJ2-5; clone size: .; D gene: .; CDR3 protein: CASSPSTGTQETQYF; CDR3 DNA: TGCGCCAGCAGCCCGTCGACAGGGACTCAAGAGACCCAGTACTTC
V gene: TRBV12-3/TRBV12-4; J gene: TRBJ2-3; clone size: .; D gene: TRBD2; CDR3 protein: CASTLGRPSGGSTDTQYF; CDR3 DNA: TGTGCCAGCACCCTGGGTAGGCCTAGCGGGGGGAGCACAGATACGCAGTATTTT
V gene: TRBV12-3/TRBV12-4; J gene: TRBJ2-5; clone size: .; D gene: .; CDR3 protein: CASSFRRQETQYF; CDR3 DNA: TGTGCCAGCAGTTTCAGGCGTCAAGAGACCCAGTACTTC
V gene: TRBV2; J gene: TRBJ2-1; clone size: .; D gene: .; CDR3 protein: CASREGGGQGNEQFF; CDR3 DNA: TGTGCCAGCAGAGAGGGGGGAGGGCAAGGCAATGAGCAGTTCTTC
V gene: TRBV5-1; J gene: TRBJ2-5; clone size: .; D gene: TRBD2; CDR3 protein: CASQLQTSANLQETQYF; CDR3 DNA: TGCGCCAGCCAACTACAGACTAGCGCAAACCTCCAAGAGACCCAGTACTTC